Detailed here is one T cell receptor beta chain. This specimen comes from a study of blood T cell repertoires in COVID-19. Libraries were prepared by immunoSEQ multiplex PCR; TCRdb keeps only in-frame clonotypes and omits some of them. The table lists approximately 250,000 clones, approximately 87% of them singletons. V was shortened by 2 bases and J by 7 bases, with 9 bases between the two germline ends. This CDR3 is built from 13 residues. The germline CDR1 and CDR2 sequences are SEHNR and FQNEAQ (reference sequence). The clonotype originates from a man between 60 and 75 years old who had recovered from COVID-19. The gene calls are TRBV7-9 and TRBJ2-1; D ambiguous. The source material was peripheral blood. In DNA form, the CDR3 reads TGTGCCAGCAGCTTAACGGTACAGAATGAGCAGTTCTTC. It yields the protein CASSLTVQNEQFF.